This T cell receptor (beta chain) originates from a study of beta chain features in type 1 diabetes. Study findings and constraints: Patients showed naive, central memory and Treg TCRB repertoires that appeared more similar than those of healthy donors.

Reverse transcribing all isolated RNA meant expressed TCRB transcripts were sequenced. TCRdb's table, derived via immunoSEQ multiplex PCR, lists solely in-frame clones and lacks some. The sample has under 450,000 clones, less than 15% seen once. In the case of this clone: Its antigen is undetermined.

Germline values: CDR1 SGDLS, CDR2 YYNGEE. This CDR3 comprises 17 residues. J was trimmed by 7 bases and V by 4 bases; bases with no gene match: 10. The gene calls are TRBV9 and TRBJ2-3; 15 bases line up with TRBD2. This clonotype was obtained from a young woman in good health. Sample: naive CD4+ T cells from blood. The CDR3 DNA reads TGTGCCAGCAGCCCGAGGACTAGCGGGAGGGGCACGTATACGCAGTATTTT. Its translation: CASSPRTSGRGTYTQYF.